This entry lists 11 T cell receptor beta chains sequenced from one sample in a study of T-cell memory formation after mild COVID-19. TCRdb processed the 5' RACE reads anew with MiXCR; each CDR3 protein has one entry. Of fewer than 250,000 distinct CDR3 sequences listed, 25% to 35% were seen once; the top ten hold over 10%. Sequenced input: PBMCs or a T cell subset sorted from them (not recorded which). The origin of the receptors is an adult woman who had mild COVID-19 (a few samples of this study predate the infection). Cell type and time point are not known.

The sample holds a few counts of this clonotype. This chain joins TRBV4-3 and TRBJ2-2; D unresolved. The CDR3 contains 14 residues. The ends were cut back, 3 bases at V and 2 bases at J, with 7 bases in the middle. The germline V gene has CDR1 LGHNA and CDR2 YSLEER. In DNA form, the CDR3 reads TGCGCCAGCAGCCATGGACGAAACACCGGGGAGCTGTTTTTT. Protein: CASSHGRNTGELFF.

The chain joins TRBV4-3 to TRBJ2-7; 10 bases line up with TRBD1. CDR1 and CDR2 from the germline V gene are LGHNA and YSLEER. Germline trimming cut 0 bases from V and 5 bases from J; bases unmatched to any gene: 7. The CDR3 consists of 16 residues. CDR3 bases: TGCGCCAGCAGCCAAGAAGGGGGACAGGGGCTGAACGAGCAGTACTTC. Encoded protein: CASSQEGGQGLNEQYF.

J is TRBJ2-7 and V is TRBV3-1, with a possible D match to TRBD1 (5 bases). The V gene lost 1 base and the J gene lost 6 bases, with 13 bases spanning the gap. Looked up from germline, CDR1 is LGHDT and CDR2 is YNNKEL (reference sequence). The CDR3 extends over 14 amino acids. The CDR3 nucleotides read TGTGCCAGCAGCCAAGGTAACTTTGGGGCCGAGCAGTACTTC. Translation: CASSQGNFGAEQYF.

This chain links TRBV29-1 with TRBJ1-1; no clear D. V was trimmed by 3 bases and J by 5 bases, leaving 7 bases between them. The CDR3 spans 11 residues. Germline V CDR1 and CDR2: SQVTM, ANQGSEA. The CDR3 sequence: CSVDGGTEAFF. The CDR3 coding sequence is TGCAGCGTTGACGGAGGGACTGAAGCTTTCTTT. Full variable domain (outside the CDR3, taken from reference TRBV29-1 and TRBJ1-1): SAVISQKPSRDICQRGTSLTIQCQVDSQVTMMFWYRQQPGQSLTLIATANQGSEATYESGFVIDKFPISRPNLTFSTLTVSNMSPEDSSIYLCSVDGGTEAFFGQGTRLTVV.

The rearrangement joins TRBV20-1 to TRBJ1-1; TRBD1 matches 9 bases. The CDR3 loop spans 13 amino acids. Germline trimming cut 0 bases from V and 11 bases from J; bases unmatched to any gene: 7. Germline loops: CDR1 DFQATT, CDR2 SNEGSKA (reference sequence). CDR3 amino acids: CSAREEQGAGAFF. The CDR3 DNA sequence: TGCAGTGCTAGAGAGGAACAGGGGGCGGGTGCTTTCTTT.

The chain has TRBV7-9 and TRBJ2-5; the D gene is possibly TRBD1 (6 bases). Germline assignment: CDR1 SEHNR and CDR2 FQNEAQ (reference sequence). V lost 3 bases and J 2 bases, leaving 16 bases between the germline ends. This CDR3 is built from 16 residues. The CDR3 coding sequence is TGTGCCAGCAGCTTCACCGGGTCAGGGGCGCAAGAGACCCAGTACTTC. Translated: CASSFTGSGAQETQYF.

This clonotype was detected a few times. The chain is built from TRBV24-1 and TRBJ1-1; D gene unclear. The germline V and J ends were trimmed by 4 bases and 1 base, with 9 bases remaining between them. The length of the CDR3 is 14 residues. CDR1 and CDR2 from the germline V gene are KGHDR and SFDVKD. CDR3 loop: CATSDRTPNTEAFF. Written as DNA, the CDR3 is TGTGCCACCAGTGACCGTACTCCGAACACTGAAGCTTTCTTT.

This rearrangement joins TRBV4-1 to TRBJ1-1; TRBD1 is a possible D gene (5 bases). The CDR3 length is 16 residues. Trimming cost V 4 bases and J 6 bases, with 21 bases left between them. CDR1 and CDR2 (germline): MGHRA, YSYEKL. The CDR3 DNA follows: TGCGCCAGCAGCCTCCCGGCGTGGGGAGGGGCCGCTGAAGCTTTCTTT. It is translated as CASSLPAWGGAAEAFF.

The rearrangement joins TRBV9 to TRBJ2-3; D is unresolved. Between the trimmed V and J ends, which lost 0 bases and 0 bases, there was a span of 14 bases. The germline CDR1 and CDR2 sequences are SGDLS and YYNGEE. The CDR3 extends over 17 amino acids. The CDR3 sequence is CASSVELGTTSTDTQYF. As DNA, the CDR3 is TGTGCCAGCAGCGTAGAGTTAGGAACTACGAGCACAGATACGCAGTATTTT.

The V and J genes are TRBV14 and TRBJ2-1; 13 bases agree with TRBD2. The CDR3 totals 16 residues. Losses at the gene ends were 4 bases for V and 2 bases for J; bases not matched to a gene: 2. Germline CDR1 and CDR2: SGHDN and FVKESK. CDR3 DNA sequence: TGTGCCAGCAGCCGAGGGACTAGCGGGGCCTACAATGAGCAGTTCTTC. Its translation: CASSRGTSGAYNEQFF.

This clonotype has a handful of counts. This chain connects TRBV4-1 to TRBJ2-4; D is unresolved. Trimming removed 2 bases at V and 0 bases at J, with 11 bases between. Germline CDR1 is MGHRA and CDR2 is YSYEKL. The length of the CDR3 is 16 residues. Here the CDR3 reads CASSQPYVGAKNIQYF. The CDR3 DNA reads TGCGCCAGCAGCCAACCCTACGTGGGAGCCAAAAACATTCAGTACTTC.